This T cell receptor beta chain was observed in a study of early stage breast cancer tumors. About the research overall: Most of the 16 invasive tumors were ER+, PR+ and HER2-.

Each sample had two DNA replicates, 0.5 ug blood or around 1.5 ug tissue. Clones were sequenced by immunoSEQ multiplex PCR, and TCRdb holds only the in-frame ones, with some missing. Found here are about 41,000 clones, around 69% of them singletons; the top ten hold more than 5.5%. There are 14 residues in the CDR3. Germline V gives CDR1 MGHDK, CDR2 SYGVNS. Trimming took 0 bases from V and 5 from J, leaving 8 bases between them. Study-wide findings and caveats: Commonly generated sequences made up most enriched TCRB sequences shared between patients. Tumors had roughly 2.5-fold higher T cell density than normal breast.

About this clone itself: Its target is not known.

The TCR was taken from a person aged 50 to 59 with breast cancer. The sequenced material came from blood. The genes are TRBV25-1 and TRBJ1-3; no clear D. For the CDR3, the DNA is TGTGCCAGCAGTGAATATGGGCAAAGAAACACCATATATTTT. This gives the protein CASSEYGQRNTIYF.